The 29 T cell receptor beta chains given below trace back to one sample, sequenced in a study of blood T cell repertoires in COVID-19. Some clones are missing from TCRdb's copy, which holds only in-frame ones; the method was immunoSEQ multiplex PCR. Among 290,000 or so clones listed, 80% to 85% were seen once. The sample comprised PBMCs or T cells enriched from blood (not recorded which). The source is a man between 40 and 49 years old who had been exposed to COVID-19.

The chain employs TRBV7-9 and TRBJ2-2, with D possibly TRBD2 on 6 matching bases. The germline V gene has CDR1 SEHNR and CDR2 FQNEAQ (reference sequence). V was pared by 5 bases and J by 5 bases, with 18 bases between. The CDR3 consists of 16 residues. The DNA for the CDR3 is TGTGCCAGCAGCATTAGTATGGGAGGACGGACCGGGGAGCTGTTTTTT. Translated: CASSISMGGRTGELFF.

The chain combines TRBV9 with TRBJ2-4, with a tentative D call TRBD2 (5 bases). This CDR3 has 18 residues. Germline values: CDR1 SGDLS, CDR2 YYNGEE. V lost 4 bases, J lost 1 base, and 21 bases lay in between. The DNA for the CDR3 is TGTGCCAGCAGCCCGTTCGGGGTTTTGGGGTTGGCCAAAAACATTCAGTACTTC. It codes for CASSPFGVLGLAKNIQYF.

The chain employs TRBV5-1 and TRBJ2-2, with TRBD2 matching over 11 bases. The junction had 11 bases not matched to a gene; V was cut back by 2 bases and J by 8 bases. This CDR3 spans 17 amino acids. Germline assignment: CDR1 SGHRS and CDR2 YFSETQ. In nucleotides, the CDR3 is TGCGCCAGCAGCTTAAGGACTAGCGGGTCGGTTACAGGGGAGCTGTTTTTT. It encodes CASSLRTSGSVTGELFF.

This chain uses TRBV18 with TRBJ2-5; TRBD1 matches 7 bases. The V segment lost 5 bases and the J segment 5 bases; nucleotides outside the gene matches: 14. Germline assignment: CDR1 KGHSH and CDR2 LQKENI. This CDR3 spans 16 amino acids. CDR3: CASSTFGTVQRETQYF. The CDR3 bases are TGTGCCAGCTCAACATTCGGGACAGTCCAGCGGGAGACCCAGTACTTC.

The count of this clone is one. The V and J genes are TRBV6-5 and TRBJ1-2; 8 bases align to TRBD1. Germline CDR1 is MNHEY and CDR2 is SVGAGI. The CDR3 is made up of 15 amino acids. V gave up 6 bases and J gave up 0 bases; unmatched junction bases: 6. The CDR3 is CASRADRAANYGYTF. The DNA of the CDR3 is TGTGCCAGCAGGGCGGACAGGGCGGCTAACTATGGCTACACCTTC.

The chain couples TRBV24-1 to TRBJ2-1; TRBD2 agrees at 9 bases. With 3 bases clipped from V and 8 bases from J, the junction kept 7 bases outside the gene matches. Germline V gives CDR1 KGHDR, CDR2 SFDVKD. The length of the CDR3 is 15 residues. CDR3 residues: CATSDTSGSDDEQFF. The CDR3 bases are TGTGCCACCAGTGATACTAGCGGGTCGGACGATGAGCAGTTCTTC.

This chain connects TRBV18 to TRBJ2-2; 7 bases match TRBD2. V was clipped by 6 bases and J by 4 bases; unmatched bases: 14. The CDR3 is made up of 17 amino acids. Germline V gene lookup returns CDR1 KGHSH and CDR2 LQKENI. The CDR3 spells CASSPFLAGESTGELFF. Here the CDR3 DNA reads TGTGCCAGCTCTCCATTTCTGGCGGGGGAAAGCACCGGGGAGCTGTTTTTT.

This chain uses TRBV5-4 with TRBJ2-1; possible D gene TRBD1, 5 bases. This CDR3 is 13 amino acids long. The V gene's germline CDR1 is SGHNT and CDR2 YYREEE (reference sequence). The V and J ends lost 4 bases and 8 bases respectively, with 13 bases between them. The CDR3 bases are TGTGCCAGCAGCGATCAGGGTGGCCATGAGCAGTTCTTC. It is translated as CASSDQGGHEQFF.

The rearrangement links TRBV12-3 or TRBV12-4 to TRBJ1-5; D perhaps matches TRBD1 (5 bases). The CDR3 runs to 13 residues. The V and J ends lost 4 bases and 4 bases respectively, with 8 bases between them. Here the CDR3 DNA reads TGTGCCAGCAGTTGGGGGGGAAATCAGCCCCAGCATTTT. Encoded protein: CASSWGGNQPQHF.

The rearrangement uses TRBV7-8 and TRBJ1-1; weak D call: TRBD1 (6 bases). The CDR3 consists of 13 residues. CDR1 is SGHVS and CDR2 is FQNEAQ in the germline V gene. V lost 7 bases to trimming and J lost 3 bases, with 12 bases between them. CDR3 DNA sequence: TGTGCCAGCATGGGGGCCATGGACACTGAAGCTTTCTTT. It translates to CASMGAMDTEAFF.

This clone was counted only a few times. V and J are TRBV3-1 (or the pseudogene TRBV3-2) and TRBJ1-2; D is undetermined. CDR3 size: 14 residues. Trimming removed 4 bases at V and 7 bases at J, with 16 bases between. CDR1 LGHDT and CDR2 YNNKEL come from the germline V gene (reference sequence). The CDR3 DNA reads as TGTGCCAGCAGCCGCGGACTGGAGCGAAGTGGCTACACCTTC. It is translated as CASSRGLERSGYTF.

Only a few counts were recorded for this clone. This chain uses TRBV7-9 with TRBJ1-4; D unclear. The germline V gene encodes CDR1 SEHNR and CDR2 FQNEAQ (reference sequence). V was clipped by 1 base and J by 4 bases, with 10 bases between them. CDR3 length equals 15 residues. In DNA form, the CDR3 reads TGTGCCAGCAGCTTAGGCCCGGGTTTTAATGAAAAACTGTTTTTT. Its translation is CASSLGPGFNEKLFF.

The V and J genes are TRBV7-8 and TRBJ2-1; D possibly corresponds to TRBD2 (5 bases). Trimming removed 4 bases at V and 7 bases at J, with 11 bases between. The CDR3 covers 13 residues. CDR1 and CDR2 (germline): SGHVS, FQNEAQ. Written as DNA, the CDR3 is TGTGCCAGCAGCTCACGGTCGGGGAATGAGCAGTTCTTC. This encodes CASSSRSGNEQFF.

The chain links TRBV29-1 to TRBJ1-3, with D unresolved. The germline V and J ends were trimmed by 5 bases and 3 bases, with 5 bases remaining between them. The germline CDR1 and CDR2 sequences are SQVTM and ANQGSEA. The CDR3 length is 11 residues. The CDR3 nucleotides read TGCAGCGTTTCAATTGGAAACACCATATATTTT. Its translation: CSVSIGNTIYF.

The rearrangement joins TRBV5-1 to TRBJ2-7, with 10 bases matching TRBD1. Per germline, CDR1 SGHRS and CDR2 YFSETQ. V shed 1 base and J 2 bases; nucleotides not matched to a gene: 3. The CDR3 length is 15 residues. The CDR3 DNA sequence: TGCGCCAGCAGCTTGAGGACAGGGGGACCCTACGAGCAGTACTTC. Translating it yields CASSLRTGGPYEQYF. The full variable domain, rest sourced from reference TRBV5-1 and TRBJ2-7, is KAGVTQTPRYLIKTRGQQVTLSCSPISGHRSVSWYQQTPGQGLQFLFEYFSETQRNKGNFPGRFSGRQFSNSRSEMNVSTLELGDSALYLCASSLRTGGPYEQYFGPGTRLTVT.

The genes are TRBV4-1 and TRBJ2-7; 11 positions agree with TRBD2. This CDR3 has 14 residues. With V trimmed by 4 bases and J by 7 bases, 6 bases remained unmatched. Germline lookup yields CDR1 MGHRA and CDR2 YSYEKL. This CDR3 is CASSPLAGGLEQYF. In DNA form, the CDR3 reads TGCGCCAGCAGCCCCCTAGCGGGGGGACTAGAGCAGTACTTC.

The rearrangement uses TRBV7-3 and TRBJ2-7; the match to TRBD2 covers 7 bases. Trimming cost V 4 bases and J 7 bases; bases outside gene matches: 13. Germline V lookup: CDR1 SGHTA, CDR2 FQGTGA. This CDR3 has 15 amino acids. The CDR3 reads CASSSQGGRAGEQYF. The CDR3 DNA reads as TGTGCCAGCAGCTCCCAAGGCGGGAGAGCGGGGGAGCAGTACTTC.

The V and J genes are TRBV24-1 and TRBJ1-5; TRBD1 is a possible D gene (5 bases). Trimming cost V 9 bases and J 0 bases, with 8 bases left between them. CDR1 is KGHDR and CDR2 is SFDVKD in the germline V gene. The CDR3 is made up of 13 amino acids. CDR3 sequence: CATQGFSNQPQHF. The CDR3 bases are TGTGCCACCCAGGGTTTTAGCAATCAGCCCCAGCATTTT.

V usage is TRBV2 and J usage is TRBJ2-1; TRBD2 matches at 13 bases. CDR3 length equals 17 residues. Germline V lookup: CDR1 SNHLY, CDR2 FYNNEI. Losses at the gene ends were 10 bases for V and 7 bases for J; bases not matched to a gene: 16. CDR3 coding DNA: TGTGCCACCCTTACTTGGGGGACTAGCGGGAATCATAATGAGCAGTTCTTC. Amino acid sequence: CATLTWGTSGNHNEQFF.

The rearrangement uses TRBV30 and TRBJ2-7; D remains unclear. From germline, CDR1 is GTSNPN and CDR2 SVGIG (reference sequence). The CDR3 has 13 residues. Trimming took 0 bases from V and 6 from J, leaving 12 bases between them. CDR3 DNA sequence: TGTGCCTGGAGTGTGGTACTTTCGGGCGAGCAGTACTTC. Amino acids: CAWSVVLSGEQYF. Variable domain in full (rest from reference TRBV30 and TRBJ2-7): SQTIHQWPATLVQPVGSPLSLECTVEGTSNPNLYWYRQAAGRGLQLLFYSVGIGQISSEVPQNLSASRPQDRQFILSSKKLLLSDSGFYLCAWSVVLSGEQYFGPGTRLTVT.

The chain has TRBV18 and TRBJ2-2; tentative D call: TRBD2 (5 bases). This CDR3 spans 16 amino acids. Between the trimmed V and J ends, which lost 1 base and 6 bases, there was a span of 15 bases. Germline CDR1 KGHSH, CDR2 LQKENI. The CDR3 bases are TGTGCCAGCTCACCACAAAGCGGTGAGGTCCCCGGGGAGCTGTTTTTT. It is translated as CASSPQSGEVPGELFF. The full variable domain, completed using reference TRBV18 and TRBJ2-2, is NAGVMQNPRHLVRRRGQEARLRCSPMKGHSHVYWYRQLPEEGLKFMVYLQKENIIDESGMPKERFSAEFPKEGPSILRIQQVVRGDSAAYFCASSPQSGEVPGELFFGEGSRLTVL.

CDR3 region: CASSLNRAMNSPLHF. In DNA, the CDR3 is TGTGCCAGCAGCTTAAACAGGGCTATGAATTCACCCCTCCACTTT. This rearrangement joins TRBV9 to TRBJ1-6; weak D call: TRBD1 (6 bases). The germline V gene encodes CDR1 SGDLS and CDR2 YYNGEE. V lost 4 bases, J lost 7 bases, and 15 bases lay in between. This CDR3 is 15 amino acids long.

The chain links TRBV27 to TRBJ2-3; D might be TRBD2 (6 bases). The germline gives CDR1 MNHEY, CDR2 SMNVEV (reference sequence). The CDR3 loop spans 14 amino acids. V was clipped by 6 bases and J by 3 bases, with 13 bases between them. CDR3 bases: TGTGCCAGCAGCCCTTGGGGACTGACAGATACGCAGTATTTT. Translating gives CASSPWGLTDTQYF.

The chain has TRBV6-5 and TRBJ1-2, with D unresolved. The V and J ends lost 2 bases and 2 bases respectively, with 15 bases between them. The CDR3 has 16 residues. Germline CDR1 MNHEY, CDR2 SVGAGI. The CDR3 is CASSYQVPSMNYGYTF. The CDR3 DNA is TGTGCCAGCAGTTACCAGGTTCCTTCTATGAACTATGGCTACACCTTC.

The sample holds one count of this clone. This rearrangement joins TRBV6-5 to TRBJ1-3; D gene ambiguous. Deletions cut 6 bases from V and 6 bases from J, with 18 bases between. Germline CDR1 reads MNHEY; CDR2 reads SVGAGI. The CDR3 length is 15 residues. CDR3 sequence (DNA): TGTGCCAGCAGCCTACACACCGGGGTAGAAAACACCATATATTTT. It translates to CASSLHTGVENTIYF.

This clone was found once. The V call is TRBV28, the J call TRBJ1-4; a possible D gene is TRBD1 (5 bases). Germline V CDR1 and CDR2: MDHEN, SYDVKM. V lost 4 bases and J lost 2, with 14 bases in between. The CDR3 covers 16 residues. The CDR3 nucleotides are TGTGCCAGCAGTTCCGCCGGCGGGGGTACTAATGAAAAACTGTTTTTT. Its translation: CASSSAGGGTNEKLFF. Full variable domain (remainder filled in from reference TRBV28 and TRBJ1-4): DVKVTQSSRYLVKRTGEKVFLECVQDMDHENMFWYRQDPGLGLRLIYFSYDVKMKEKGDIPEGYSVSREKKERFSLILESASTNQTSMYLCASSSAGGGTNEKLFFGSGTQLSVL.

The chain is built from TRBV30 and TRBJ1-2, with 9 bases that match TRBD1. V dropped 5 bases and J dropped 4; count of bases not matched to a gene: 5. The V gene's germline CDR1 is GTSNPN and CDR2 SVGIG (reference sequence). CDR3 length: 13 amino acids. CDR3 sequence (DNA): TGTGCCTGGGGGACAGGGCATGGCTATGGCTACACCTTC. This gives the protein CAWGTGHGYGYTF.

The chain is built from TRBV29-1 and TRBJ1-2, with no clear D. Germline V lookup: CDR1 SQVTM, CDR2 ANQGSEA. The CDR3 has 14 residues. The germline V and J ends were trimmed by 7 bases and 0 bases, with 15 bases remaining between them. This CDR3 reads CSGEVPKPNYGYTF. CDR3 nucleotides: TGCAGCGGGGAGGTCCCCAAACCTAACTATGGCTACACCTTC.

V usage is TRBV6-1 and J usage is TRBJ2-7; TRBD2 agrees at 11 bases. The CDR3 has 15 amino acids. The germline V gene encodes CDR1 MNHNS and CDR2 SASEGT. The J segment lost 5 bases and the V segment lost 1 base, leaving 4 bases of the junction unmatched. CDR3 bases: TGTGCCAGCAGTGAAGGCTCTAGCGGGAGGCACGAGCAGTACTTC. Its translation: CASSEGSSGRHEQYF.